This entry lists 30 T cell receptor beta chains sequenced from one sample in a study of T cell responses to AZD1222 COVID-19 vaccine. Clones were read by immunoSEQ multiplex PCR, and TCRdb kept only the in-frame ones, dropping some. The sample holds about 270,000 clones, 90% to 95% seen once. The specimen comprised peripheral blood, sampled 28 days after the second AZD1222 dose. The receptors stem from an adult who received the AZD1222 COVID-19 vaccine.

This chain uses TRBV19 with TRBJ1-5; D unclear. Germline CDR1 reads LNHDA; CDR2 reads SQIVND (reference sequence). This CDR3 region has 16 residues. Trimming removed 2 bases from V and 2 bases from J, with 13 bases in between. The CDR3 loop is CASSINGLGGNQPQHF. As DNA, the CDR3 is TGTGCCAGTAGTATAAATGGACTAGGAGGCAATCAGCCCCAGCATTTT.

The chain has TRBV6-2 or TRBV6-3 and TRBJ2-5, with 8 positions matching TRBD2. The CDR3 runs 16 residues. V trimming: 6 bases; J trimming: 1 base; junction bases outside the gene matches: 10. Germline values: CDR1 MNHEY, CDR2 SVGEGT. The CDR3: CASSPDSGVSQETQYF. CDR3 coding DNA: TGTGCCAGCAGCCCCGATAGCGGGGTTAGCCAAGAGACCCAGTACTTC.

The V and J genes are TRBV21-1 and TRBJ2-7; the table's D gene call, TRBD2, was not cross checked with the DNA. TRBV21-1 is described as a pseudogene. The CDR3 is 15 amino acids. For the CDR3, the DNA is TGTGCCAGCAGGATTAGGAGCGCCACTACCTACGAGCAGTACTTC. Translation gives CASRIRSATTYEQYF.

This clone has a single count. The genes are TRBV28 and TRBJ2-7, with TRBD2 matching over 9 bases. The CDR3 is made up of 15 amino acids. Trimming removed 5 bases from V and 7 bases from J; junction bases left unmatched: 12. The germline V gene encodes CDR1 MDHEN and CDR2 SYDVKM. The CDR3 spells CASSPGGEAGGEQYF. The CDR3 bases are TGTGCCAGCAGTCCCGGGGGAGAAGCGGGAGGAGAGCAGTACTTC.

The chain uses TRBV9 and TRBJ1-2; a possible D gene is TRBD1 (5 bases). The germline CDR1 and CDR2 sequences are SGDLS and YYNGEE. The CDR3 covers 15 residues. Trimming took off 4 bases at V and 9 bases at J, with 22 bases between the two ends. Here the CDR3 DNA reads TGTGCCAGCAGCTCCCAAGGGAGGGGCCCCTCTAGCTACACCTTC. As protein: CASSSQGRGPSSYTF.

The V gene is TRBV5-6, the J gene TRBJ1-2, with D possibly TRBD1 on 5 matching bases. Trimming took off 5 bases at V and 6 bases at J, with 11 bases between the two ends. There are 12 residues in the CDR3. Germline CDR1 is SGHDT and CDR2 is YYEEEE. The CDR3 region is CASSPGGNGYTF. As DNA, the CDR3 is TGTGCCAGCAGTCCCGGGGGAAATGGCTACACCTTC.

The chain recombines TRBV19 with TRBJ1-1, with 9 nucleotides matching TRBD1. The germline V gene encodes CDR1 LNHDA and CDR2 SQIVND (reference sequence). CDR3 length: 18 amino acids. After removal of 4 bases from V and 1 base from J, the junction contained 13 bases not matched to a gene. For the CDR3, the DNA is TGTGCCAGTAGTAAACCGTTCCGTCGGACAGGGGCGAACACTGAAGCTTTCTTT. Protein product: CASSKPFRRTGANTEAFF.

CDR3 protein: CASSSGRDNSPLHF. The CDR3 bases are TGTGCCAGCAGCTCCGGACGGGATAATTCACCCCTCCACTTT. The chain has TRBV9 and TRBJ1-6; no clear D. CDR1 SGDLS and CDR2 YYNGEE come from the germline V gene. This CDR3 spans 14 amino acids. Trimming took off 4 bases at V and 5 bases at J, with 10 bases between the two ends.

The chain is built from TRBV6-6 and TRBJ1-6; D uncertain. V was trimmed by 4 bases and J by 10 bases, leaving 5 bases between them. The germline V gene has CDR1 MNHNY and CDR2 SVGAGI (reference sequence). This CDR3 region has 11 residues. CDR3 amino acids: CASSSGSPLHF. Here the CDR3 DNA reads TGTGCCAGCAGTTCGGGCTCACCCCTCCACTTT.

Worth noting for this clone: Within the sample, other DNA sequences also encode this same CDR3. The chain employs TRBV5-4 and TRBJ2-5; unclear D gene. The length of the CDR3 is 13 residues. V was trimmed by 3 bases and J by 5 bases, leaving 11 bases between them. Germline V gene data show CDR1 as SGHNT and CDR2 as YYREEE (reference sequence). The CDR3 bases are TGTGCCAGCAGCTGGGGAACGGAGGAGACCCAGTACTTC. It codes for CASSWGTEETQYF. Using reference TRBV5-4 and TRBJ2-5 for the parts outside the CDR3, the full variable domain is ETGVTQSPTHLIKTRGQQVTLRCSSQSGHNTVSWYQQALGQGPQFIFQYYREEENGRGNFPPRFSGLQFPNYSSELNVNALELDDSALYLCASSWGTEETQYFGPGTRLLVL.

The CDR3 DNA sequence: TGTGCCAGCAGCTTAAGCGGGTCTACCACAGGGACGCAGTATTTT. Translation: CASSLSGSTTGTQYF. The J gene is TRBJ2-3, the V gene TRBV7-2, with D perhaps assigned TRBD1 or TRBD2 (6 bases each). From germline, CDR1 is SGHTA and CDR2 FQGNSA. The V and J ends lost 2 bases and 9 bases respectively, with 18 bases between them. The CDR3 length is 15 residues.

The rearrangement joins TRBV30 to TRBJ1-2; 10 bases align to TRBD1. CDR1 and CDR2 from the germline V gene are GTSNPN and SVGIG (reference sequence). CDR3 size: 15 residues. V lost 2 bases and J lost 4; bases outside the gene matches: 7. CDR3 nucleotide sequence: TGTGCCTGGAGTTTCGGGACAGGGGCTTCCTATGGCTACACCTTC. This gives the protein CAWSFGTGASYGYTF.

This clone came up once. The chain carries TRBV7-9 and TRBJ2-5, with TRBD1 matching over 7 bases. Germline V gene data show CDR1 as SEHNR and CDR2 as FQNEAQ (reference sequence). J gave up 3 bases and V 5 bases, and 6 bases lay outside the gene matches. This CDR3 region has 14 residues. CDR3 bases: TGTGCCAGCAGCATATACAGGGGTAAAGAGACCCAGTACTTC. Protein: CASSIYRGKETQYF.

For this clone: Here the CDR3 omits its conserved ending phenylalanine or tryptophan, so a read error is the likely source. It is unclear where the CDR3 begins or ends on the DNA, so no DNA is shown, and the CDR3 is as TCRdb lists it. CDR3 amino acids: CASSLGDSGPVV. V and J are TRBV7-9 and TRBJ1-1; the table's D call, TRBD1, has no DNA check behind it. Germline V gives CDR1 SEHNR, CDR2 FQNEAQ (reference sequence). 12 amino acids form the CDR3, both terminal residues included.

Written as DNA, the CDR3 is TGCGCCAGCAGCCAAGAAGGGGGCCGGGGGGAAGTGAATTCACCCCTCCACTTT. The encoded protein is CASSQEGGRGEVNSPLHF. V and J are TRBV4-1 and TRBJ1-6; 7 positions agree with TRBD1. Germline V gene sequence: CDR1 MGHRA, CDR2 YSYEKL. The CDR3 runs 18 residues. The trim removed 0 bases at V and 7 bases at J, leaving 12 bases unmatched.

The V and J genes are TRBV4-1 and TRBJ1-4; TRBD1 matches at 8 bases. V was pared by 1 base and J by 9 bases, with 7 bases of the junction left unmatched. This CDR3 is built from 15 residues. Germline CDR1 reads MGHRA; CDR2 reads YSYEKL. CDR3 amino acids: CASSQGSGGFKKLFF. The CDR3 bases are TGCGCCAGCAGCCAAGGTTCAGGGGGCTTTAAAAAACTGTTTTTT.

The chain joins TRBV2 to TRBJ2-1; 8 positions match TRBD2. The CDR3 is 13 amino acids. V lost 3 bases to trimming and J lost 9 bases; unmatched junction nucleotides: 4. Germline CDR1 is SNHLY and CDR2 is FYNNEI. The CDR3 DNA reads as TGTGCCAGCAGTGACGACAGCGGGGGTGAGCAGTTCTTC. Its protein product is CASSDDSGGEQFF.

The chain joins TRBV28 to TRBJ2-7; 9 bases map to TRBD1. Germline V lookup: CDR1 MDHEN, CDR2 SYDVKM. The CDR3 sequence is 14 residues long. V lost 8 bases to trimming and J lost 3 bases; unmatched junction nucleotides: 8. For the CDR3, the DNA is TGTGCCAGCGGGTCCGGGACAGGGATCTACGAGCAGTACTTC. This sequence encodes CASGSGTGIYEQYF.

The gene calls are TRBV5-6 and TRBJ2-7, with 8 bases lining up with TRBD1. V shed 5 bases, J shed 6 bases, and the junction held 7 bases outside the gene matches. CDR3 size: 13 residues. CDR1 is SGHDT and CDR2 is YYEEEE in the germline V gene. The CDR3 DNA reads TGTGCCAGCAGTTGGGACAGGACTCCCGAGCAGTACTTC. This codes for CASSWDRTPEQYF.

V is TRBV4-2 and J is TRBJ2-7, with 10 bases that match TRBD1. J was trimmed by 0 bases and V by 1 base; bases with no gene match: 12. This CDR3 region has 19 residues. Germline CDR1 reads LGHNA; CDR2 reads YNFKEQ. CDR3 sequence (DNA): TGTGCCAGCAGCCAAGGTCCCTGGTCCGGGACAGGGGCCTCCTACGAGCAGTACTTC. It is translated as CASSQGPWSGTGASYEQYF.

The CDR3 nucleotides are TGTGCCAGCAGCCCGTGGGGGGGGGAGCAGTACTTC. Translating gives CASSPWGGEQYF. This chain connects TRBV14 to TRBJ2-7, with 7 bases that match TRBD2. CDR1 SGHDN and CDR2 FVKESK come from the germline V gene. The CDR3 length is 12 residues. Trimming took 4 bases from V and 7 from J; bases not matched to a gene: 4.

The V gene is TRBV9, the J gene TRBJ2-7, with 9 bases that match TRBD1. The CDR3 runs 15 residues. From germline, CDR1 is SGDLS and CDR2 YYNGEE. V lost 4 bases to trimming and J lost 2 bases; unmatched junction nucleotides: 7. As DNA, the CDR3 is TGTGCCAGCAGCCCGGGACAGGGACCCCCCTACGAGCAGTACTTC. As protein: CASSPGQGPPYEQYF.

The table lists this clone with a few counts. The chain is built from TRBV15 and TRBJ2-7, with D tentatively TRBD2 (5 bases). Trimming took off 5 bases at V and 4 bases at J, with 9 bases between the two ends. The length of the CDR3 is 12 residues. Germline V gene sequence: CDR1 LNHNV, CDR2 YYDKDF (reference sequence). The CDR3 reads CATSFERYEQYF. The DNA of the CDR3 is TGTGCCACCAGCTTCGAGCGGTACGAGCAGTACTTC.

The CDR3 protein is CASSGRARAGGETQYF. CDR3 DNA sequence: TGCGCCAGCAGCGGGAGAGCTCGCGCGGGCGGAGAGACCCAGTACTTC. The chain uses TRBV4-1 and TRBJ2-5; D is possibly TRBD2 (5 bases). Trimming pared 5 bases from V and 4 bases from J, leaving 20 bases between. The germline CDR1 and CDR2 sequences are MGHRA and YSYEKL. The CDR3 spans 16 residues.

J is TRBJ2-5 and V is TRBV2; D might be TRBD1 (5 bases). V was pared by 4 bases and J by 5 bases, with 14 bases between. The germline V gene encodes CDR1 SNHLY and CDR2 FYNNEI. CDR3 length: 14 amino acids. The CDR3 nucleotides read TGTGCCAGCAGTGTGGGGCGGTGGGGCGAGACCCAGTACTTC. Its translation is CASSVGRWGETQYF.

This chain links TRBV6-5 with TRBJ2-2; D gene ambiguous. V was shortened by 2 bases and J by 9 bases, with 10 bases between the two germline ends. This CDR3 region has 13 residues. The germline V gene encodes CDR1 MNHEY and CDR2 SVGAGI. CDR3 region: CASSYPAARELFF. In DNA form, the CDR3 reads TGTGCCAGCAGTTACCCTGCGGCTAGGGAGCTGTTTTTT.

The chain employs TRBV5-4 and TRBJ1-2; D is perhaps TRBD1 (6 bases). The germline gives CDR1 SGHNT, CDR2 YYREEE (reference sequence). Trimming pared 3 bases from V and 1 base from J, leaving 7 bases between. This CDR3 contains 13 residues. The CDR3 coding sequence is TGTGCCAGCAGCTCCAGGGGTAACTATGGCTACACCTTC. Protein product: CASSSRGNYGYTF.

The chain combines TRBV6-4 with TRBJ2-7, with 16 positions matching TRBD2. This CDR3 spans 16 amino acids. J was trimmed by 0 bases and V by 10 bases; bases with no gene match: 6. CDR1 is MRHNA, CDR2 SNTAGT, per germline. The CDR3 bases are TGTGCCACCACAGGGACTAGCGGGGGGGTCTCCTACGAGCAGTACTTC. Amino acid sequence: CATTGTSGGVSYEQYF.

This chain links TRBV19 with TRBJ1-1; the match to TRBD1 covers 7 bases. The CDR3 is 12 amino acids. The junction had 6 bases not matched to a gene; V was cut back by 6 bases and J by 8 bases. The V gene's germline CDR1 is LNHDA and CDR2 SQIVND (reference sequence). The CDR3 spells CASRNLDREAFF. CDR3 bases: TGTGCCAGTAGAAACTTGGACAGGGAAGCTTTCTTT.

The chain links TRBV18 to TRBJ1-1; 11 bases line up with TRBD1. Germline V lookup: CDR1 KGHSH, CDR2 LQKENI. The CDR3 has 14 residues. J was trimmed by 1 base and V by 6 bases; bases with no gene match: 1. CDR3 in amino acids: CASSGQGANTEAFF. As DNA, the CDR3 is TGTGCCAGCTCCGGACAGGGGGCGAACACTGAAGCTTTCTTT.